This entry lists 2 T cell receptor beta chains sequenced from one sample in a study of circulating CD8 cells and anti-PD-1 response in melanoma (TCRdb year 2020). Sequencing took place on a NextSeq 500. Starting from roughly 15 ng of total RNA, TCR libraries were made with the QIAseq Immune Repertoire RNA Library Kit, Human TCR Panel. TCRdb ran its own pipeline on the public reads, namely fastp trimming at Q25 and MiXCR clone calling, and kept in-frame beta chains. For every CDR3 protein sequence, its rows merge into one entry that carries the most common genes and DNA. This sample lists about 410 distinct CDR3 sequences; around 6% were detected once. Clones ranked in the top ten supply more than 30% of the sample. Using a BD FACSAria II cell sorter, four subsets defined by PD-1 and/or TIGIT were sorted from live CD3+CD8+TCRalphabeta+ cells. This sample comprised CD8+ T cells from PBMCs, obtained at baseline or after one month of anti-PD-1 therapy (not recorded which). These receptors were obtained from a human donor with melanoma.

This clonotype qualifies as medium-sized. The rearrangement links TRBV29-1 to TRBJ2-2; no firm D call. Trimming removed 5 bases from V and 5 bases from J, with 12 bases in between. Germline CDR1 reads SQVTM; CDR2 reads ANQGSEA. The CDR3 is 13 residues long. The CDR3 DNA is TGCAGCGTTCTGGACGGAGAGACCGGGGAGCTGTTTTTT. Encoded protein: CSVLDGETGELFF.

In this sample, this clonotype is medium-sized. The chain is built from TRBV20-1 and TRBJ2-7; D uncertain. The CDR3 length is 14 residues. V lost 3 bases, J lost 3 bases, and 15 bases lay in between. Per germline, CDR1 DFQATT and CDR2 SNEGSKA (reference sequence). CDR3 nucleotide sequence: TGCAGTGCTAGTCCCCAAAGGGATATCTACGAGCAGTACTTC. It specifies CSASPQRDIYEQYF.